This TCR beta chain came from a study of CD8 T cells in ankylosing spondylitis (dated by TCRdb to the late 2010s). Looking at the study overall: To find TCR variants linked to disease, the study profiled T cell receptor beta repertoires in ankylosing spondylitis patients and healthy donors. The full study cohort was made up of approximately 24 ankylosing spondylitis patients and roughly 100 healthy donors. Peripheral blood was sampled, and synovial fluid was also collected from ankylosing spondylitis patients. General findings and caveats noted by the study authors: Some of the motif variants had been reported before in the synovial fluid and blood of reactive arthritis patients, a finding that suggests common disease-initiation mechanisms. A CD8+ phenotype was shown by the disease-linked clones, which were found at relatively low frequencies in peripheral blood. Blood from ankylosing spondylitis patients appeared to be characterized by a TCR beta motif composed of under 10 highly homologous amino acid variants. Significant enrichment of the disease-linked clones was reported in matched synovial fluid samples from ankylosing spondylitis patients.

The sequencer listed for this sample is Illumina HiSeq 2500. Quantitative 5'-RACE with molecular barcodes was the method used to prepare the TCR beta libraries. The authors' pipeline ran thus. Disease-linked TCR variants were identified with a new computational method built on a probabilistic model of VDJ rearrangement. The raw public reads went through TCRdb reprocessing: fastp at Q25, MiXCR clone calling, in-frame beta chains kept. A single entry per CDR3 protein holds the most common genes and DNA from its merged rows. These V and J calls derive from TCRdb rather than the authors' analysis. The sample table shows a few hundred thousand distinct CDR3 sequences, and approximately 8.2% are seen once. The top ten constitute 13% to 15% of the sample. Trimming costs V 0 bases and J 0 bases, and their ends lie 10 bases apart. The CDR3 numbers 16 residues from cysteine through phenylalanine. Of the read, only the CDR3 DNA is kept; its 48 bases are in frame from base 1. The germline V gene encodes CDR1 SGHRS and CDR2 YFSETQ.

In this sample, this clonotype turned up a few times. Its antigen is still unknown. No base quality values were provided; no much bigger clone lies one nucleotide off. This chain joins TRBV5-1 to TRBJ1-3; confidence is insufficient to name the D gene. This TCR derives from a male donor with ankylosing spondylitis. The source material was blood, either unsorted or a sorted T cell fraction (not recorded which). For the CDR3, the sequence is CASSLEGGNSGNTIYF. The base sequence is TGCGCCAGCAGCTTGGAAGGAGGGAACTCTGGAAACACCATATATTTT. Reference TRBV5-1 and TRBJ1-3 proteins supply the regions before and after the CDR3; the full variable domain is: KAGVTQTPRYLIKTRGQQVTLSCSPISGHRSVSWYQQTPGQGLQFLFEYFSETQRNKGNFPGRFSGRQFSNSRSEMNVSTLELGDSALYLCASSLEGGNSGNTIYFGEGSWLTVV.